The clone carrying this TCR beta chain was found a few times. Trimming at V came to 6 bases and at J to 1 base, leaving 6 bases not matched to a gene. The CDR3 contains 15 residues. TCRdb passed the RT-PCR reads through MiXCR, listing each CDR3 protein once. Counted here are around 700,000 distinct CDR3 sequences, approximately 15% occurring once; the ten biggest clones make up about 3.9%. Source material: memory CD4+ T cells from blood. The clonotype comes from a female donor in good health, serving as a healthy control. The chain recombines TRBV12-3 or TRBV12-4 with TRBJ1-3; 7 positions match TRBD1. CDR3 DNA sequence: TGTGCCAGCAGGCGGGACAGTGGATCTGGAAACACCATATATTTT. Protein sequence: CASRRDSGSGNTIYF.